This TCR beta chain appears in the sequencing data of a study of T cell repertoires in cytomegalovirus infection. At the level of the study: Both a matching HLA type and CMV infection were indicated by public TCR beta signatures.

The CDR3 extends over 17 amino acids. Germline CDR1 DFQATT, CDR2 SNEGSKA (reference sequence). Trimming left V 5 bases short and J 1 base short, with 23 bases between. This clonotype has only a few counts. The antigen is not known. A single record per CDR3 protein comes from TCRdb applying MiXCR to the reads. Among 100,000 to 150,000 distinct CDR3 sequences listed, more than 30% were seen once. This sample comprised CD8+ T cells from cultured PBMCs, obtained from culture after CMV antigen stimulation. The TCR was taken from a human donor in good health (CMV status not recorded). Some clones in this sample may be carry-over from other donors' samples. The rearrangement uses TRBV20-1 and TRBJ1-1; tentative D call: TRBD1 (6 bases). CDR3 sequence reads: CSARSVQGTPTNTEAFF. Written as DNA, the CDR3 is TGCAGTGCTCGGTCGGTGCAGGGGACTCCCACGAACACTGAAGCTTTCTTT.